This entry features one TCR beta chain sequence. J was trimmed by 1 base and V by 4 bases; bases with no gene match: 7. Germline V gene sequence: CDR1 KGHSH, CDR2 LQKENI. This CDR3 spans 16 amino acids. This sample is drawn from a study of blood T cell repertoires in COVID-19. Study as a whole: Whether acute or convalescent, the COVID-19 samples came from the United States, Italy and Spain. T cells, B-cell-depleted T cells, or PBMCs supplied cDNA or gDNA.

Under the authors' procedure: Scientists estimated how many nucleated cells there were by amplifying reference gene primers. Sequencing used immunoSEQ multiplex PCR; TCRdb keeps in-frame clones, though not all of them. Clonal size and the V and J genes are those of that table, whereas D and trimming came from the DNA. The top ten hold around 1% of the sample, which has roughly 82,000 clones, roughly 87% seen once. The TCR sequence derives from a woman between 50 and 59 years old in a cohort sampled during active COVID-19. The chain is built from TRBV18 and TRBJ2-7, with 10 bases aligning to TRBD1. What was sequenced was peripheral blood. CDR3 nucleotide sequence: TGTGCCAGCTCACATGGGGGACAGGGGACTTCCTACGAGCAGTACTTC. As protein: CASSHGGQGTSYEQYF.